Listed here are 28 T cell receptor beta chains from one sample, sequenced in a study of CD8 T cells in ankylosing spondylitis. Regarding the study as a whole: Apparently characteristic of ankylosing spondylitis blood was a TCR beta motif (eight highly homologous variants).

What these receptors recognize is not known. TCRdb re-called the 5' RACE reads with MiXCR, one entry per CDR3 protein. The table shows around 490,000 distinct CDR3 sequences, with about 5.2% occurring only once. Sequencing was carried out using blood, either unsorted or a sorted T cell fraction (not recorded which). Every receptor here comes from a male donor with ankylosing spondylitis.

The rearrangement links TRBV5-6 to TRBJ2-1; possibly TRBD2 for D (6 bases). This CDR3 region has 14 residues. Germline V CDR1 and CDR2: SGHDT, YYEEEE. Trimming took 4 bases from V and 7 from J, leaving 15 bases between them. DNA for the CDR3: TGTGCCAGCAGCCTGGAGGGCCTCATTAATGAGCAGTTCTTC. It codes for CASSLEGLINEQFF.

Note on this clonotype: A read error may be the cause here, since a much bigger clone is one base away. CDR3 nucleotides: TGTGCCACCCTTTTCGTGGGACGACCAACTAATGAAAAACTGTTTTTT. Its protein product is CATLFVGRPTNEKLFF. The J gene is TRBJ1-4, the V gene TRBV12-3 or TRBV12-4; possibly TRBD1 for D (5 bases). The CDR3 extends over 16 amino acids. V was trimmed by 10 bases and J by 0 bases, leaving 18 bases between them.

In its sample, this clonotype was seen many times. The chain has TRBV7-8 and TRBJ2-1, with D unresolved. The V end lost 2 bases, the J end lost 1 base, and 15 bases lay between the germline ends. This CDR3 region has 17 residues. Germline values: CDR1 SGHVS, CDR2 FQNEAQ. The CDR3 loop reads CASSLRLASWSYNEQFF. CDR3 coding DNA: TGTGCCAGCAGCTTAAGGCTGGCTAGTTGGTCCTACAATGAGCAGTTCTTC.

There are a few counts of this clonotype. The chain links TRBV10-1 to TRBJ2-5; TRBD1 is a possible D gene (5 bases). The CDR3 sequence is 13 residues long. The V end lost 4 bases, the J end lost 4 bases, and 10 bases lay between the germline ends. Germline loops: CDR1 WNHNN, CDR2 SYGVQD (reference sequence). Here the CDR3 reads CASSGQPRETQYF. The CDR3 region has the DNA TGCGCCAGCAGTGGACAGCCCAGAGAGACCCAGTACTTC.

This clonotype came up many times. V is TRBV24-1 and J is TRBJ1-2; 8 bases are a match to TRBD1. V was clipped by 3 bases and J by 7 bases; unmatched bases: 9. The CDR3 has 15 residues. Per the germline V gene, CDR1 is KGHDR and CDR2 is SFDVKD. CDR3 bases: TGTGCCACCAGTGATCCGACAGGGGCTGTGTCTGGCTACACCTTC. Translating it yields CATSDPTGAVSGYTF.

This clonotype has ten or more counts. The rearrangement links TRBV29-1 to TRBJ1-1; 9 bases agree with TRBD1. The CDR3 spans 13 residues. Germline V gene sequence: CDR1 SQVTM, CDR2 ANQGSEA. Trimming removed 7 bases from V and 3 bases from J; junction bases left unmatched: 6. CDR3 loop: CSGGGQGDTEAFF. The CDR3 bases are TGCAGCGGAGGGGGACAGGGAGACACTGAAGCTTTCTTT.

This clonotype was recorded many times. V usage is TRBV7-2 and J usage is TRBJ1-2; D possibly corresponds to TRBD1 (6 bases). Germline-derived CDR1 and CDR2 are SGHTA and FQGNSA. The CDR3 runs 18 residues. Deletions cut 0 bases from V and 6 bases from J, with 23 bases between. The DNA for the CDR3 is TGTGCCAGCAGCTTAGCGAGGCAGGGGAGGCAGTGGACGGATGGCTACACCTTC. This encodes CASSLARQGRQWTDGYTF.

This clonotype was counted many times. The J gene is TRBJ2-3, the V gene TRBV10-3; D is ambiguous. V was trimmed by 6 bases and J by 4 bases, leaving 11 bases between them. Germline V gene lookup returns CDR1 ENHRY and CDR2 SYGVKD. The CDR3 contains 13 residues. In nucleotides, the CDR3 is TGTGCCATCAGCGGACCCCCCTCAGATACGCAGTATTTT. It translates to CAISGPPSDTQYF.

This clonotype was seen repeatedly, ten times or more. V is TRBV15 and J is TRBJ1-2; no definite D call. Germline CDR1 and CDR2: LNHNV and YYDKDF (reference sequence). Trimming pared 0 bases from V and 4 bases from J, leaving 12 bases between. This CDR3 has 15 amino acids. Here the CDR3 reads CATSRDRTASYGYTF. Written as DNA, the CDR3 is TGTGCCACCAGCAGAGACCGGACGGCCTCCTATGGCTACACCTTC.

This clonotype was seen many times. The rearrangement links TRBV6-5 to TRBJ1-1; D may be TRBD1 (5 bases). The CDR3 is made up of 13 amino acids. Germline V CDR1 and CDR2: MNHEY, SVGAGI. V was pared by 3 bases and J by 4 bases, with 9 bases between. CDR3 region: CASSYWRGTEAFF. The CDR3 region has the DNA TGTGCCAGCAGTTATTGGAGGGGCACTGAAGCTTTCTTT.

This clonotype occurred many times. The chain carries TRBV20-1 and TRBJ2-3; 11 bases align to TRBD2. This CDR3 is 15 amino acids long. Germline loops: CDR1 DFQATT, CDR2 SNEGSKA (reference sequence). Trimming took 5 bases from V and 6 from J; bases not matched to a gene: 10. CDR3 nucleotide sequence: TGCAGTGCTCTCCGCCCTAGCGGGGGGTGGGATACGCAGTATTTT. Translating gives CSALRPSGGWDTQYF.

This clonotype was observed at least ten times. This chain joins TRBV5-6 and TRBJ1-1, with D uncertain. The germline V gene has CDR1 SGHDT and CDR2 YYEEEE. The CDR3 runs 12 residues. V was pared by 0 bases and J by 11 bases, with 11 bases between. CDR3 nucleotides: TGTGCCAGCAGCTTGGACGGGGTGGGGGCTTTCTTT. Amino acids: CASSLDGVGAFF.

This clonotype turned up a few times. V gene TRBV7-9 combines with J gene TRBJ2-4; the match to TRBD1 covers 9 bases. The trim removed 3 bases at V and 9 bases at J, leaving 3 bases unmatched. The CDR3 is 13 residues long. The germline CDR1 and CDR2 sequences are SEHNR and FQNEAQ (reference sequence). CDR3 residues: CASSLETGGIQYF. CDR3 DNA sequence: TGTGCCAGCAGCTTGGAGACAGGGGGCATTCAGTACTTC.

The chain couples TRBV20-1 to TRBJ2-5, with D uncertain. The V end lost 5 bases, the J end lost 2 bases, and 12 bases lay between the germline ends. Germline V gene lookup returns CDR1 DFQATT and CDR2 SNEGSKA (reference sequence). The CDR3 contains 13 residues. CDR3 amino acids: CSAYPVRQETQYF. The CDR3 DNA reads TGCAGTGCTTACCCAGTCCGGCAAGAGACCCAGTACTTC.

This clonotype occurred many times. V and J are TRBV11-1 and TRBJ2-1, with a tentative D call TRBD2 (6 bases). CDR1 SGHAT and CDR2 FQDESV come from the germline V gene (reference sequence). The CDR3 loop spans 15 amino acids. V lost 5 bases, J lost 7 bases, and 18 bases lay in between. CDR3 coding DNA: TGTGCCAGCAGCCGAGGACCCCCGGCGGGGAATGAGCAGTTCTTC. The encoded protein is CASSRGPPAGNEQFF.

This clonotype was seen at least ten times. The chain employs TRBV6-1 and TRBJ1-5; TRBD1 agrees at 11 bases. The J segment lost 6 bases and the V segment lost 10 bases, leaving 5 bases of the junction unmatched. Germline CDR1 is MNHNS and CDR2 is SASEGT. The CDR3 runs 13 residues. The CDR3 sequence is CATDRGLGQPQHF. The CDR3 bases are TGTGCCACGGACAGGGGGCTGGGTCAGCCCCAGCATTTT.

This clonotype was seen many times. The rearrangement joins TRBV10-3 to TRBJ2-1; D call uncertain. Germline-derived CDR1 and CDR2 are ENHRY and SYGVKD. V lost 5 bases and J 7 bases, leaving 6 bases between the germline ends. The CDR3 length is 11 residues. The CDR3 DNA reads TGTGCCATCAGTTTTCGGAATGAGCAGTTCTTC. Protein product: CAISFRNEQFF.

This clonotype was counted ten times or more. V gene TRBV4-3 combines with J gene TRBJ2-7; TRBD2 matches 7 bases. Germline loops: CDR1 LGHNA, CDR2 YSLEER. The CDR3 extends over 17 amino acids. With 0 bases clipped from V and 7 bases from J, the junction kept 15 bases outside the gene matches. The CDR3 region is CASSQDLREGYAWEQYF. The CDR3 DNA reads TGCGCCAGCAGCCAAGATCTGAGGGAGGGCTATGCGTGGGAGCAGTACTTC.

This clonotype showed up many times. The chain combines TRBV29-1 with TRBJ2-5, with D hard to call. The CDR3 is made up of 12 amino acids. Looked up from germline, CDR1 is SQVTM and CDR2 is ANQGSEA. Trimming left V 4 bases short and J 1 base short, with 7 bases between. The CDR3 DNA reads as TGCAGCGTTGTCGGCTTCCAAGAGACCCAGTACTTC. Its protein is CSVVGFQETQYF.

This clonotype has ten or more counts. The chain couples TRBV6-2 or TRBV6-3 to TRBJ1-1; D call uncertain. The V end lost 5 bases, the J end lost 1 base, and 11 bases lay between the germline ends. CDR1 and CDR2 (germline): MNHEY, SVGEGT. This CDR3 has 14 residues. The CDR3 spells CASSRKGQNTEAFF. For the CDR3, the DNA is TGTGCCAGCAGTAGAAAGGGCCAGAACACTGAAGCTTTCTTT.

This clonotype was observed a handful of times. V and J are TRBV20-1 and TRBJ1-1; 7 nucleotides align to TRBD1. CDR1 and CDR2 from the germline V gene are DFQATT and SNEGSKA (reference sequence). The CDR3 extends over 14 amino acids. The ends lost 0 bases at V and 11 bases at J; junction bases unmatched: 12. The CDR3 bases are TGCAGTGCTAGAGATTTAACAGGGGTCGGGTTGGCTTTCTTT. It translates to CSARDLTGVGLAFF.

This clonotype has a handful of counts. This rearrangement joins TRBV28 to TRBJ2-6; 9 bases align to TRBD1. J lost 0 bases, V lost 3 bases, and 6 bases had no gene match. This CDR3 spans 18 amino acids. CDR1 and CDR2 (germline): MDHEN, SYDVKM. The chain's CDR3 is CASSFGTGKSSGANVLTF. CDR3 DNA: TGTGCCAGCAGTTTCGGGACAGGGAAAAGCTCTGGGGCCAACGTCCTGACTTTC.

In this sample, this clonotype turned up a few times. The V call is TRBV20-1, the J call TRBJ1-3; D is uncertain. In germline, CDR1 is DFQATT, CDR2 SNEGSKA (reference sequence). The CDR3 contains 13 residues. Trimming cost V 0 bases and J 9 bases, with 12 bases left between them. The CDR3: CSARDLRRSTIYF. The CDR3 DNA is TGCAGTGCTAGAGATTTACGACGGAGCACCATATATTTT.

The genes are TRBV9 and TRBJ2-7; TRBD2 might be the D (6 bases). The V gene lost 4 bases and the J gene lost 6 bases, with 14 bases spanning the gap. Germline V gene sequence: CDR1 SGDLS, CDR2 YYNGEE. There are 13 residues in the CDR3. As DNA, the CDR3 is TGTGCCAGCAGCTCAAGCCCCGGGGGCGAGCAGTACTTC. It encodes CASSSSPGGEQYF. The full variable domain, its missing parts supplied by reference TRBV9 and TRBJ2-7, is DSGVTQTPKHLITATGQRVTLRCSPRSGDLSVYWYQQSLDQGLQFLIQYYNGEERAKGNILERFSAQQFPDLHSELNLSSLELGDSALYFCASSSSPGGEQYFGPGTRLTVT.

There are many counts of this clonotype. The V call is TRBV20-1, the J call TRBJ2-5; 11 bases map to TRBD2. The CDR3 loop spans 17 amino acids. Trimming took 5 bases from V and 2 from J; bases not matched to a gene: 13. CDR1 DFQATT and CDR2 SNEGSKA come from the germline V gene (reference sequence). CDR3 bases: TGCAGTGCTCCGATAGCGGGGGGGCGGGTATCACAAGAGACCCAGTACTTC. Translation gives CSAPIAGGRVSQETQYF.

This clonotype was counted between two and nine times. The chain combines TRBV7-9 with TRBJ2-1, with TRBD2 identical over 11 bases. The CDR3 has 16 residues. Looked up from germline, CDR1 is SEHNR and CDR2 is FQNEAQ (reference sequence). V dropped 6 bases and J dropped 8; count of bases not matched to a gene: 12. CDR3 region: CASSYIAGGPPYEQFF. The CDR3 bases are TGTGCCAGCAGTTATATAGCGGGGGGGCCTCCGTATGAGCAGTTCTTC.

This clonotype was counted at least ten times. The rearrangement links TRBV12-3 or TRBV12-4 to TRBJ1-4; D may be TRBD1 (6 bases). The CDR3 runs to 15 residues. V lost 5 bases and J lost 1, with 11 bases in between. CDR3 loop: CASSPPTGTNEKLFF. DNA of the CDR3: TGTGCCAGCAGTCCACCGACAGGAACTAATGAAAAACTGTTTTTT.

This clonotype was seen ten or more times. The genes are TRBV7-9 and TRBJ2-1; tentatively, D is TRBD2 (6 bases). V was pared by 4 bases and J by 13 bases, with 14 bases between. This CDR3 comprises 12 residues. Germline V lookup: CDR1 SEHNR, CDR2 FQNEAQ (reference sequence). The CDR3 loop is CASSSSERAQFF. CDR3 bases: TGTGCCAGCAGCTCCTCGGAGCGGGCACAGTTCTTC.